This T cell receptor (beta chain) was sequenced in a study of T cell responses to AZD1222 COVID-19 vaccine. Overall study context: Second doses that came at about 4 or about 12 weeks were put together. Overall study findings and caveats: Reports indicate that nearly half of spike-specific TCRs are directed at unmutated variant regions. Females outnumbered males among donors, who were mostly white British; clonal diversity was possibly underestimated. Distributed over spike, vaccine-associated CD4 TCRs predominated at 160-218 and 743-854.

The method was immunoSEQ multiplex PCR; TCRdb's version includes in-frame clones alone and lacks a portion of them. This table has about 54,000 clones, roughly nine tenths appearing once. Deletions cut 3 bases from V and 12 bases from J, with 19 bases between. Germline V gives CDR1 SGHRS, CDR2 YFSETQ. The CDR3 contains 15 residues. This clone was counted once. Its antigen is unidentified. The chain has TRBV5-1 and TRBJ1-6, with a tentative D call TRBD1 (6 bases). Sequencing used peripheral blood, obtained on day 0 of AZD1222 vaccination. The receptor comes from an adult in good health. CDR3 residues: CASSSEAGRGGPLHF. The CDR3 coding sequence is TGCGCCAGCAGCTCGGAGGCGGGGAGAGGGGGACCCCTCCACTTT.